This entry describes one T cell receptor beta chain. This clone was picked up a small number of times. What antigen it recognizes has not been identified. It has no much larger one-base neighbor in the sample; base qualities were not kept. In the prospective study, participants were about 18 to 100 years old, resided in approximately 25 geographic areas of the United States, and were enrolled through a virtual design. In the prospective study, participants were assigned to cohorts based on the clinical history participants reported in a screening survey and a study questionnaire. Recovered participants in ImmuneRACE Cohort 3 were defined as having two consecutive negative NP/OP PCR tests, clearance from a healthcare professional, or resolution of symptoms. Each participant in the prospective study had whole blood, serum and a nasopharyngeal or oropharyngeal swab collected by mobile phlebotomists. Additional blood draws and questionnaires over an approximately two-month period could optionally be provided by prospective study participants. Before DNA extraction, prospective study blood samples were shipped either frozen or at room temperature.

V ends up 8 bases short and J 7 bases short, with an unmatched junction base count of 9. Inclusive of the bounding cysteine and phenylalanine, the CDR3 is 15 residues long. The sequence is cut down to CDR3 DNA, 45 bases in frame from base 1. According to the germline V gene (reference sequence), CDR1 reads LNHDA and CDR2 reads SQIVND. This entry belongs to a study of blood T cell repertoires in COVID-19 (TCRdb year 2020). With respect to the entire study: Collaborator samples came from the United States, Italy and Spain and covered acute and convalescent phases of COVID-19. The material from the prospective study consisted of cDNA or gDNA derived from T cells, B-cell-depleted T cells, or PBMCs. Deeply sampled blood TCRbeta repertoires from subjects exposed to, actively infected with, or recovered from COVID-19 were included in the dataset. The repertoires were made available in a free public database intended to serve as a resource for research on the immune response to SARS-CoV-2. The samples were drawn from the first 160 participants of the ongoing ImmuneRACE study and from more than 1,000 subjects provided by 6 global collaborators. Nearly every sample came with metadata listing a de-identified subject ID, COVID-19 status, age in years and sex. Where available, HLA class I and class II types were obtained from metadata supplied by the sample provider rather than from assay-based typing. Broad study findings and their caveats: Clinical and demographic metadata were provided uncurated, with the amount varying by source and participant.

TCRbeta CDR3 regions were amplified from genomic DNA using the immunoSEQ Assay, a bias-controlled multiplex PCR. The source study handled its data this way. The number of nucleated cells in each sample was estimated from the amplification of reference gene primers within the assay. To quantify the absolute abundance of each unique TCRbeta CDR3 rearrangement, sequence reads were collapsed and filtered. For each sample, productive Simpson clonality was calculated as the square root of Simpson's diversity index over productive rearrangements. Imported from immuneACCESS, the table was reduced by TCRdb to in-frame sequences with V and J called. These copies leave out some clones; in studies compared against another copy, an unresolved V gene accounts for under half, and the cause of the remainder is not known. That table supplies the V and J calls and clone size; D and trimming were determined from the DNA. Within this sample are 250,000 to 350,000 clones, with roughly nine tenths of them counted one time only. The ten largest account for 3% of the sample.

Recombination joined TRBV19 with TRBJ1-4; TRBD1 aligns with 11 central bases. Material: PBMCs or T cells enriched from blood (not recorded which). This clonotype originated in a woman aged 45 to 65 who had recovered from COVID-19. The CDR3 is CASVPVGQGGEKLFF. The nucleotide sequence reads TGTGCCAGTGTTCCAGTGGGACAGGGGGGTGAAAAACTGTTTTTT.